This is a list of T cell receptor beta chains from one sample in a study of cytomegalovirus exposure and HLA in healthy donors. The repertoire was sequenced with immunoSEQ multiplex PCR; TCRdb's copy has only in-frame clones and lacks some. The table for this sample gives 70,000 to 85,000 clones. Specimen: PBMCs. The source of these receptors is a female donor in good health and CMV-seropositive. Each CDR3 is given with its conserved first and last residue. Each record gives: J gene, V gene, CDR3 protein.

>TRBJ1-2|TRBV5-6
CASSYRVKRYTF
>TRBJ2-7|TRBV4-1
CASSQDGTSGKLQDEQYF
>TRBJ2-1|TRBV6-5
CASSYRTPYNEQFF
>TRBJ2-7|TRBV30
CAWALAGERPYEQYF
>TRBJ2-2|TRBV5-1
CASTGSGRSDTGELFF
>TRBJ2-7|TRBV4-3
CASSQDMRQGAYEQYF
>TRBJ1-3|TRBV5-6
CASRRTTSGGEINTIYF
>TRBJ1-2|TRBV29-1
CSVTGTGDYGYTF
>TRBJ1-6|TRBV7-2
CASSLDRVESPLHF
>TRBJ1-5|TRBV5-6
CASSLASGGLSNQPQHF
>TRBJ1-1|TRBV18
CASSPPHTGVGTEAFF
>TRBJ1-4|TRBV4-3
CASSPLGAGEKLFF
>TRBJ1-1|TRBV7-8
CASSLSEGTEAFF
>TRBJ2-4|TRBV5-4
CASSAPSGEKNIQYF